The 32 T cell receptor beta chains presented below share a single source sample, sequenced in a study of blood T cell repertoires in COVID-19. Repertoires were generated with immunoSEQ multiplex PCR, while TCRdb's copy carries only in-frame clones and drops some. The sample lists 450,000 to 500,000 clones, around 87% occurring once. The specimen was PBMCs or T cells enriched from blood (not recorded which). Receptors originate from a young woman who had recovered from COVID-19.

Only a few counts were recorded for this clone. This chain uses TRBV5-8 with TRBJ1-2; D uncertain. V was shortened by 7 bases and J by 1 base, with 26 bases between the two germline ends. This CDR3 region has 18 residues. Germline V CDR1 and CDR2: SGHTS, YDEGEE. CDR3 in amino acids: CASLNFPPRQRDNYGYTF. CDR3 sequence (DNA): TGTGCCAGCCTAAATTTCCCGCCCAGACAACGAGATAACTATGGCTACACCTTC.

V is TRBV28 and J is TRBJ2-7, with 10 nucleotides matching TRBD2. The junction had 16 bases not matched to a gene; V was cut back by 6 bases and J by 5 bases. Germline loops: CDR1 MDHEN, CDR2 SYDVKM. The CDR3 covers 17 residues. CDR3 nucleotide sequence: TGTGCCAGCAGCCCACCGTCTTCTAGCGGGGGTGGGGACGAGCAGTACTTC. As protein: CASSPPSSSGGGDEQYF.

This chain connects TRBV10-1 to TRBJ2-7; 8 bases are shared with TRBD1. Germline V CDR1 and CDR2: WNHNN, SYGVQD (reference sequence). Trimming removed 3 bases from V and 0 bases from J; junction bases left unmatched: 4. The CDR3 extends over 15 amino acids. This CDR3 is CASSDGTGASYEQYF. As DNA, the CDR3 is TGCGCCAGCAGTGACGGGACAGGAGCCTCCTACGAGCAGTACTTC.

The chain uses TRBV5-1 and TRBJ2-1, with D perhaps TRBD2 (5 bases). The V gene lost 3 bases and the J gene lost 4 bases, with 11 bases spanning the gap. Germline CDR1 is SGHRS and CDR2 is YFSETQ. The CDR3 runs 14 residues. The CDR3 DNA reads as TGCGCCAGCAGCTACCCTCTAGCTTACAATGAGCAGTTCTTC. It specifies CASSYPLAYNEQFF.

The rearrangement uses TRBV6-5 and TRBJ1-2; D might be TRBD1 (5 bases). The length of the CDR3 is 15 residues. V lost 6 bases, J lost 4 bases, and 18 bases lay in between. CDR1 MNHEY and CDR2 SVGAGI come from the germline V gene. The CDR3 DNA follows: TGTGCCAGCAGAAAAGGGGCCGACAGTACCTATGGCTACACCTTC. Residues: CASRKGADSTYGYTF.

The V and J genes are TRBV27 and TRBJ1-5; perhaps TRBD1 as D (6 bases). V was clipped by 8 bases and J by 0 bases, with 14 bases between them. Germline loops: CDR1 MNHEY, CDR2 SMNVEV (reference sequence). The CDR3 loop spans 15 amino acids. The CDR3 region has the DNA TGTGCCAGCTCTCGGGGGGGGGCTAGCAATCAGCCCCAGCATTTT. Residues: CASSRGGASNQPQHF.

The chain recombines TRBV6-5 with TRBJ2-7; D perhaps matches TRBD1 (6 bases). The CDR3 covers 13 residues. V was pared by 7 bases and J by 8 bases, with 18 bases between. Germline assignment: CDR1 MNHEY and CDR2 SVGAGI. This CDR3 is CASTQGRGAKQYF. In DNA form, the CDR3 reads TGTGCCAGCACCCAGGGCAGGGGCGCGAAGCAGTACTTC.

The chain carries TRBV9 and TRBJ1-6; 9 bases match TRBD1. The CDR3 extends over 14 amino acids. Germline loops: CDR1 SGDLS, CDR2 YYNGEE. V shed 0 bases, J shed 8 bases, and the junction held 0 bases outside the gene matches. The CDR3 DNA sequence: TGTGCCAGCAGCGTAGGGACAGGGGATTCACCCCTCCACTTT. Amino acids: CASSVGTGDSPLHF. The full variable domain, rest sourced from reference TRBV9 and TRBJ1-6, is DSGVTQTPKHLITATGQRVTLRCSPRSGDLSVYWYQQSLDQGLQFLIQYYNGEERAKGNILERFSAQQFPDLHSELNLSSLELGDSALYFCASSVGTGDSPLHFGNGTRLTVT.

V and J are TRBV6-1 and TRBJ2-7; D might be TRBD2 (5 bases). The CDR3 has 15 residues. Trimming took off 2 bases at V and 3 bases at J, with 14 bases between the two ends. Germline loops: CDR1 MNHNS, CDR2 SASEGT. The CDR3 loop reads CASSEYLISDYEQYF. For the CDR3, the DNA is TGTGCCAGCAGTGAATACCTAATTAGCGACTACGAGCAGTACTTC.

The genes are TRBV28 and TRBJ1-3; possibly TRBD1 for D (5 bases). This CDR3 contains 12 residues. Trimming cost V 10 bases and J 4 bases, with 11 bases left between them. The germline V gene has CDR1 MDHEN and CDR2 SYDVKM. This chain's CDR3 is CATKGAGNTIYF. The CDR3 DNA reads as TGTGCCACCAAAGGGGCCGGAAACACCATATATTTT.

This CDR3 is CASSFGGFEKLFF. CDR3 coding DNA: TGTGCCAGCAGTTTCGGCGGATTTGAAAAACTGTTTTTT. This chain joins TRBV28 and TRBJ1-4; D gene unclear. The CDR3 is made up of 13 amino acids. Germline loops: CDR1 MDHEN, CDR2 SYDVKM. The V end was cut by 3 bases, the J end by 7 bases, with 9 bases between.

The chain uses TRBV21-1 and TRBJ2-3; the D segment call TRBD2 is taken from the table without a DNA check. TRBV21-1 is a pseudogene segment. This CDR3 contains 11 residues. CDR3 in amino acids: CASPFTDTQYF. CDR3 sequence (DNA): TGTGCCAGCCCGTTCACAGATACGCAGTATTTT.

The chain recombines TRBV30 with TRBJ1-2; TRBD1 is a possible D gene (5 bases). Trimming took 2 bases from V and 10 from J, leaving 14 bases between them. The germline CDR1 and CDR2 sequences are GTSNPN and SVGIG (reference sequence). This CDR3 region has 12 residues. The CDR3: CAWSRRQTTYTF. For the CDR3, the DNA is TGTGCCTGGAGTAGAAGACAGACGACCTACACCTTC.

In this sample, this clone turned up once. As DNA, the CDR3 is TGTGCCAGCAGTGGACCTTCAGGGGAGGAAAAACTGTTTTTT. As protein: CASSGPSGEEKLFF. V gene TRBV2 combines with J gene TRBJ1-4; D may be TRBD1 (6 bases). V shed 4 bases and J shed 8 bases, with 14 bases lying between them. The CDR3 totals 14 residues. CDR1 is SNHLY, CDR2 FYNNEI, per germline.

This clone was picked up many times. This chain uses TRBV19 with TRBJ1-3; 7 bases align to TRBD1. The CDR3 has 14 amino acids. J lost 6 bases, V lost 5 bases, and 7 bases had no gene match. Germline V CDR1 and CDR2: LNHDA, SQIVND (reference sequence). The CDR3 region has the DNA TGTGCCAGTAGTTCCTGGACAGGAGAAAACACCATATATTTT. It is translated as CASSSWTGENTIYF.

V and J are TRBV10-3 and TRBJ2-3; perhaps TRBD2 as D (5 bases). Trimming cost V 4 bases and J 3 bases, with 20 bases left between them. Per germline, CDR1 ENHRY and CDR2 SYGVKD. The CDR3 contains 17 residues. CDR3 coding DNA: TGTGCCATCAGTGGAGGCATCCGAGACGAGGGAACAGATACGCAGTATTTT. Its protein is CAISGGIRDEGTDTQYF.

The rearrangement uses TRBV21-1 and TRBJ2-7; the table's D call, TRBD2, has no DNA check behind it. TRBV21-1 is termed a pseudogene. This CDR3 has 19 amino acids. CDR3 DNA sequence: TGTGCCAGCAGCAAAGAAATACTAGCGGGGGGCCCTTCCTACTACGAGCAGTACTTC. This translates into CASSKEILAGGPSYYEQYF.

J is TRBJ2-2 and V is TRBV5-1; perhaps TRBD2 as D (7 bases). CDR3 length: 17 amino acids. V was cut by 0 bases and J by 4 bases, with 16 bases left in between. Germline V gives CDR1 SGHRS, CDR2 YFSETQ. CDR3 in amino acids: CASSLGLAGATTGELFF. CDR3 coding DNA: TGCGCCAGCAGCTTGGGTTTGGCGGGGGCCACCACCGGGGAGCTGTTTTTT. The entire variable domain, with the rest obtained from reference TRBV5-1 and TRBJ2-2, is as follows: KAGVTQTPRYLIKTRGQQVTLSCSPISGHRSVSWYQQTPGQGLQFLFEYFSETQRNKGNFPGRFSGRQFSNSRSEMNVSTLELGDSALYLCASSLGLAGATTGELFFGEGSRLTVL.

The V gene is TRBV23-1, the J gene TRBJ2-7; no firm D call. TRBV23-1 is placed among ORFs of uncertain function. Trimming took 1 base from V and 7 from J, leaving 8 bases between them. This CDR3 region has 12 residues. The CDR3 loop is CASSQCPREQYF. In nucleotides, the CDR3 is TGCGCCAGCAGTCAATGCCCCCGGGAGCAGTACTTC.

Note on this clone: The same CDR3 is also encoded by other DNA sequences in this sample. This chain uses TRBV5-1 with TRBJ2-1; 10 bases align to TRBD2. This CDR3 has 15 amino acids. Germline CDR1 SGHRS, CDR2 YFSETQ. The J segment lost 5 bases and the V segment lost 0 bases, leaving 2 bases of the junction unmatched. The DNA for the CDR3 is TGCGCCAGCAGCTTGGTCCTAGCGGGGGACAATGAGCAGTTCTTC. This encodes CASSLVLAGDNEQFF.

This chain uses TRBV4-1 with TRBJ1-6; D call uncertain. The ends were cut back, 4 bases at V and 9 bases at J, with 19 bases in the middle. Germline loops: CDR1 MGHRA, CDR2 YSYEKL. The CDR3 is 16 residues long. Written as DNA, the CDR3 is TGCGCCAGCAGCCCCCGAGAGACTCCCGAGGGTTCACCCCTCCACTTT. Protein sequence: CASSPRETPEGSPLHF.

The rearrangement joins TRBV5-4 to TRBJ1-5; D perhaps matches TRBD1 (6 bases). CDR3 length: 19 amino acids. In germline, CDR1 is SGHNT, CDR2 YYREEE (reference sequence). Between the trimmed V and J ends, which lost 3 bases and 1 base, there was a span of 23 bases. CDR3 nucleotides: TGTGCCAGCAGCTACGTAGGGGGGGGAGACCTGATGAGCAATCAGCCCCAGCATTTT. Protein product: CASSYVGGGDLMSNQPQHF.

V is TRBV7-9 and J is TRBJ1-3; D unresolved. V lost 4 bases, J lost 15 bases, and 19 bases lay in between. The CDR3 extends over 13 amino acids. Germline CDR1 reads SEHNR; CDR2 reads FQNEAQ (reference sequence). CDR3 protein: CASSSRGGRTTYF. In DNA form, the CDR3 reads TGTGCCAGCAGCTCACGCGGTGGACGGACTACATATTTT.

The V and J genes are TRBV5-1 and TRBJ2-1, with D hard to call. CDR1 is SGHRS, CDR2 YFSETQ, per germline. The ends were cut back, 1 base at V and 0 bases at J, with 8 bases in the middle. CDR3 length: 15 amino acids. The CDR3 sequence: CASSLSYSSYNEQFF. The CDR3 nucleotides are TGCGCCAGCAGCTTGAGTTACAGCTCCTACAATGAGCAGTTCTTC.

The CDR3 nucleotides read TGTGCCAGCAGCCTGAGCAGGGTCCGGCTCTACGAGCAGTACTTC. Protein sequence: CASSLSRVRLYEQYF. The rearrangement joins TRBV7-2 to TRBJ2-7; possibly TRBD1 for D (5 bases). CDR1 is SGHTA, CDR2 FQGNSA, per germline. Trimming stripped 5 bases from V and 3 bases from J, with 17 bases between. The CDR3 spans 15 residues. Based on the CDR3 plus reference TRBV7-2 and TRBJ2-7, the full variable domain is GAGVSQSPSNKVTEKGKDVELRCDPISGHTALYWYRQSLGQGLEFLIYFQGNSAPDKSGLPSDRFSAERTGGSVSTLTIQRTQQEDSAVYLCASSLSRVRLYEQYFGPGTRLTVT.

The chain joins TRBV5-4 to TRBJ1-1; TRBD1 might be the D (6 bases). The germline gives CDR1 SGHNT, CDR2 YYREEE (reference sequence). The V and J ends lost 2 bases and 4 bases respectively, with 9 bases between them. CDR3 length: 13 amino acids. CDR3 nucleotide sequence: TGTGCCAGCAGCTTCAGGGGTGGCACTGAAGCTTTCTTT. It encodes CASSFRGGTEAFF.

CDR3 coding DNA: TGTGCCAGCAGTGGAATGACTCATCAGAGTGAGCAGTTCTTC. As protein: CASSGMTHQSEQFF. This sequence joins TRBV2 and TRBJ2-1, with unresolved D. The CDR3 loop spans 14 amino acids. V shed 4 bases and J shed 9 bases, with 16 bases lying between them. Germline CDR1 and CDR2: SNHLY and FYNNEI.

This clone has a single count. V and J are TRBV14 and TRBJ2-7, with 9 nucleotides matching TRBD1. Germline V gene sequence: CDR1 SGHDN, CDR2 FVKESK. The V and J ends lost 0 bases and 3 bases, in that order; junction bases with no gene match: 15. This CDR3 is built from 19 residues. The CDR3 coding sequence is TGTGCCAGCAGCCAAGAATCTGACGTCGGGGACAGGGTTATCTACGAGCAGTACTTC. Translating it yields CASSQESDVGDRVIYEQYF.

The genes are TRBV6-4 and TRBJ1-5; 11 nucleotides align to TRBD1. Germline-derived CDR1 and CDR2 are MRHNA and SNTAGT. There are 18 residues in the CDR3. The V and J ends lost 6 bases and 6 bases, in that order; junction bases with no gene match: 16. The CDR3 loop is CASSDKPGQGALSQPQHF. The CDR3 DNA sequence: TGTGCCAGCAGCGATAAACCCGGACAGGGGGCTTTGAGTCAGCCCCAGCATTTT.

The chain employs TRBV27 and TRBJ2-6; weak D call: TRBD2 (7 bases). V lost 8 bases and J lost 0, with 17 bases in between. CDR1 and CDR2 from the germline V gene are MNHEY and SMNVEV (reference sequence). There are 17 residues in the CDR3. The CDR3 DNA is TGTGCCAGCGGTGGGGGGGCCTTGAGCTCTGGGGCCAACGTCCTGACTTTC. Encoded protein: CASGGGALSSGANVLTF.

The rearrangement uses TRBV9 and TRBJ1-6, with D possibly matching TRBD1 (5 bases). The CDR3 covers 13 residues. Germline lookup yields CDR1 SGDLS and CDR2 YYNGEE. V dropped 0 bases and J dropped 9 bases, with 7 bases sitting between them. CDR3 DNA sequence: TGTGCCAGCAGCGTAGCTCAGGGTTCACCCCTCCACTTT. Translation: CASSVAQGSPLHF.

This clone has just one count. The chain has TRBV27 and TRBJ1-5; TRBD1 is a possible D gene (6 bases). Germline lookup yields CDR1 MNHEY and CDR2 SMNVEV (reference sequence). The CDR3 contains 16 residues. V lost 3 bases and J lost 3, with 15 bases in between. CDR3 sequence: CASSLGSGGSNQPQHF. The CDR3 coding sequence is TGTGCCAGCAGTTTGGGTAGCGGGGGCTCCAATCAGCCCCAGCATTTT.